This T cell receptor beta chain was profiled in a study of cytomegalovirus exposure and HLA in healthy donors. The CDR3 length is 13 residues. CDR1 is MNHNS, CDR2 SASEGT, per germline. V was pared by 9 bases and J by 6 bases, with 15 bases between. The PCR used 60 Vbeta and 13 Jbeta primers. Clones were read by immunoSEQ multiplex PCR, and TCRdb kept only the in-frame ones, dropping some. This table holds about 140,000 clones, 82% found once. This clone was seen a handful of times. Its antigen is currently unknown. Study outcomes and limitations: Immune exposure information available was restricted to CMV serostatus. Presence/absence analyses rested on an assumption that sequencing depth was roughly uniform across donors.

This TCR derives from a man aged 30 to 39 in good health and CMV-seropositive. The sample comprised PBMCs. This rearrangement joins TRBV6-1 to TRBJ2-1, with D tentatively TRBD2 (6 bases). CDR3 bases: TGTGCCAGTAGGGAGGAAGGCGGCAATGAGCAGTTCTTC. Amino acids: CASREEGGNEQFF.